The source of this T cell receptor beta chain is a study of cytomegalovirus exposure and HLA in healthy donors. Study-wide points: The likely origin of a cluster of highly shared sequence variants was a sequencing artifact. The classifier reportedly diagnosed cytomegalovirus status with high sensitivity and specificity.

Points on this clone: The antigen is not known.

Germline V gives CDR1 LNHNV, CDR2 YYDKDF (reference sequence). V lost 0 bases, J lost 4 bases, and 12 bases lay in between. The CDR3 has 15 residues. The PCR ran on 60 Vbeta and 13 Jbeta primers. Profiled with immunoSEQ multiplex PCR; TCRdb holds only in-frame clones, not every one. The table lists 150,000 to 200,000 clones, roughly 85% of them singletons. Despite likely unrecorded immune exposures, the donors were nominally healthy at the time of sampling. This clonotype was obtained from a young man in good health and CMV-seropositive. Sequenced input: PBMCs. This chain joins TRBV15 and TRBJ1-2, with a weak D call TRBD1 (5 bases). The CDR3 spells CATSRDTTAVYGYTF. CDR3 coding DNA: TGTGCCACCAGCAGAGATACGACAGCCGTCTATGGCTACACCTTC.